This is a list of T cell receptor beta chains from one sample in a study of T-cell reconstitution after alpha-beta-depleted transplantation in children. One entry per CDR3 protein, called by TCRdb with MiXCR from the PCR reads. The data contain about a million distinct CDR3 sequences, about 29% of them singletons. The input for sequencing was PBMCs, mostly from graft donor cells, taken 360 days after TCRalphabeta/CD19-depleted stem cell transplant. The receptors here all came from a boy under two years old who had a stem cell transplant for SCID, so the T cells may come from the graft donor. Both conserved end residues are part of each CDR3. D genes are given only for firm matches. Clone size is given for some rows only: seen once, a few or many times, or a class if the clone is expanded.

J gene: TRBJ2-1
V gene: TRBV7-9
clone size: .
D gene: .
CDR3 protein: CASSSAEGTEQFF
CDR3 DNA: TGTGCCAGCAGCTCCGCAGAGGGGACAGAGCAGTTCTTC

J gene: TRBJ2-3
V gene: TRBV29-1
clone size: few
D gene: TRBD1
CDR3 protein: CSVPDRGLLDTQYF
CDR3 DNA: TGCAGCGTGCCGGACAGGGGGCTCCTAGATACGCAGTATTTT

J gene: TRBJ2-5
V gene: TRBV18
clone size: .
D gene: .
CDR3 protein: CASSPIQARGETQYF
CDR3 DNA: TGTGCCAGCTCACCTATCCAGGCTCGGGGAGAGACCCAGTACTTC

J gene: TRBJ2-7
V gene: TRBV18
clone size: few
D gene: .
CDR3 protein: CASSLNGRDDSYEQYF
CDR3 DNA: TGTGCCAGCTCACTCAACGGCCGGGACGACTCCTACGAGCAGTACTTC

J gene: TRBJ1-2
V gene: TRBV15
clone size: .
D gene: TRBD1
CDR3 protein: CATSRVPDRADGYTF
CDR3 DNA: TGTGCCACCAGCAGAGTGCCCGACAGGGCCGATGGCTACACCTTC

J gene: TRBJ2-4
V gene: TRBV7-2
clone size: .
D gene: TRBD2
CDR3 protein: CASSLAGGRENIQYF
CDR3 DNA: TGTGCCAGCAGCTTAGCGGGGGGGAGGGAAAACATTCAGTACTTC

J gene: TRBJ2-5
V gene: TRBV29-1
clone size: few
D gene: .
CDR3 protein: CSVGRRGQLQETQYF
CDR3 DNA: TGCAGCGTTGGCCGTCGGGGGCAGCTCCAAGAGACCCAGTACTTC

J gene: TRBJ2-5
V gene: TRBV12-3/TRBV12-4
clone size: .
D gene: TRBD2
CDR3 protein: CASSFGLDAPGETQYF
CDR3 DNA: TGTGCCAGCAGTTTCGGACTAGATGCCCCAGGGGAGACCCAGTACTTC

J gene: TRBJ1-1
V gene: TRBV20-1
clone size: .
D gene: TRBD1
CDR3 protein: CSATTQGAVTEAFF
CDR3 DNA: TGCAGTGCAACAACACAGGGGGCTGTCACTGAAGCTTTCTTT

J gene: TRBJ2-6
V gene: TRBV20-1
clone size: .
D gene: .
CDR3 protein: CSASGGSSGANVLTF
CDR3 DNA: TGCAGTGCCAGTGGTGGGAGCTCTGGGGCCAACGTCCTGACTTTC